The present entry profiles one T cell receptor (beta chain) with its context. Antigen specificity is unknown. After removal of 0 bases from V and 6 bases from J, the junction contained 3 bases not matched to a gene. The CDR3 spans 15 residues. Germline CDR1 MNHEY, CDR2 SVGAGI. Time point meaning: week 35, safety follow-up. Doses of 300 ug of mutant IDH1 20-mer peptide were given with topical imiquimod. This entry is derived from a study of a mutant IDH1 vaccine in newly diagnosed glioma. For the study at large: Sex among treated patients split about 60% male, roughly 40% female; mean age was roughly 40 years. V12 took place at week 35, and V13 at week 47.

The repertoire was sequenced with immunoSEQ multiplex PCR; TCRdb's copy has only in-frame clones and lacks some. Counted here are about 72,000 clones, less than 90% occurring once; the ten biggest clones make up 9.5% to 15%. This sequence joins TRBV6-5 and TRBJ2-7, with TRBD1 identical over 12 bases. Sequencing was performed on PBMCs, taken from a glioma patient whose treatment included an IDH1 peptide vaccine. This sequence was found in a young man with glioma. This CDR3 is CASSYSGQGASEQYF. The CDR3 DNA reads TGTGCCAGCAGTTACTCGGGACAGGGGGCATCCGAGCAGTACTTC.